Below, one T cell receptor beta chain is given with its context. What it recognizes is unknown. Trimming removed 5 bases from V and 2 bases from J, with 16 bases in between. The CDR3 has 16 amino acids. The germline V gene encodes CDR1 MDHEN and CDR2 SYDVKM. The data derive from a study of CD8 T cells in ankylosing spondylitis. Study-wide points: About 8 highly homologous variants made up a TCR beta motif, and this motif appeared characteristic of ankylosing spondylitis blood. The authors reported significant enrichment of disease-linked clones in matched ankylosing spondylitis synovial fluid.

Making use of molecular barcodes, quantitative 5'-RACE generated TCR beta libraries. Each CDR3 protein gets one entry after TCRdb re-called the 5' RACE reads with MiXCR. This sample has 200,000 to 250,000 distinct CDR3 sequences; around 20% occur once, and the top ten carry 40% to 50%. The chain couples TRBV28 to TRBJ2-1, with D possibly TRBD2 on 5 matching bases. The receptor was isolated from a male donor with ankylosing spondylitis. The specimen sequenced was blood, either unsorted or a sorted T cell fraction (not recorded which). The CDR3 loop reads CASSVHRGVPYNEQFF. The CDR3 DNA reads as TGTGCCAGCAGTGTTCACCGGGGAGTACCCTACAATGAGCAGTTCTTC.